The clone carrying this T cell receptor (beta chain) has more than one count but fewer than ten. The sample comes from a study of blood T cell repertoires in COVID-19. The germline gives CDR1 ENHRY, CDR2 SYGVKD. The ends lost 6 bases at V and 4 bases at J; junction bases unmatched: 5. CDR3 length: 14 amino acids. Sequenced by immunoSEQ multiplex PCR; TCRdb stores in-frame clones only, minus some. In the table there are roughly 75,000 clones, 74% of which are singletons. This receptor was identified in a human donor with acute or convalescent COVID-19. The donor label of this sample is uncertain. The source material was peripheral blood. The chain uses TRBV10-3 and TRBJ1-1; 10 bases fit TRBD1. The CDR3 sequence is CAIRDGQGGTEAFF. CDR3 in DNA: TGTGCCATCAGGGATGGACAGGGGGGCACTGAAGCTTTCTTT.